This is a list of T cell receptor beta chains from one sample in a study of blood T cell repertoires in COVID-19. Data came from immunoSEQ multiplex PCR; TCRdb stores just in-frame clones and leaves some out. The repertoire includes just over 70,000 clones, roughly 89% of them detected once, and 7% to 9.5% sits in the top ten. The source material was peripheral blood. Receptors originate from a human donor in a cohort sampled during active COVID-19. Both conserved end residues are part of each CDR3. D genes are given only for firm matches. A clone size is listed for some rows: how often the clone was seen (once, few, many), or a class if it is expanded.

abundance	d_gene	len	v_gene	j_gene	CDR3nt	CDR3aa
.	TRBD1	16	TRBV11-2	TRBJ2-7	TGTGCCAGCAGCTTAGCACGGACAGGACTCACCTACGAGCAGTACTTC	CASSLARTGLTYEQYF
.	.	14	TRBV28	TRBJ1-6	TGTGCCAGCAGATCGGGGGGGAATAATTCACCCCTCCACTTT	CASRSGGNNSPLHF
.	TRBD2	16	TRBV5-1	TRBJ2-7	TGCGCCAGCAGCCCCGAAACTAGCGCGGTGGCCTACGAGCAGTACTTC	CASSPETSAVAYEQYF
few	.	13	TRBV6-2/TRBV6-3	TRBJ2-7	TGTGCCAGCAGTCGCGGGACAGTTTACGAGCAGTACTTC	CASSRGTVYEQYF
.	TRBD1	15	TRBV4-1	TRBJ2-5	TGCGCCAGCAGCCAAGCCCCGGACAGGTTAGAGACCCAGTACTTC	CASSQAPDRLETQYF
.	TRBD2	18	TRBV6-2/TRBV6-3	TRBJ2-7	TGTGCCAGCAGTTTGGGACTAGCGGTTGGGCTAAGCTCCTACGAGCAGTACTTC	CASSLGLAVGLSSYEQYF
.	TRBD1	15	TRBV18	TRBJ2-1	TGTGCCAGCTCACTCGGGACAGGGACACGGGATGAGCAGTTCTTC	CASSLGTGTRDEQFF
.	TRBD1	14	TRBV7-2	TRBJ2-7	TGTGCCAGCAGCACCCAGACAGGGTGGTACGAGCAGTACTTC	CASSTQTGWYEQYF
.	.	16	TRBV11-2	TRBJ1-1	TGTGCCAGCAGCTTCCCCTCGCACAGGTCTAACACTGAAGCTTTCTTT	CASSFPSHRSNTEAFF
.	.	13	TRBV5-1	TRBJ1-2	TGCGCCAGCAGCCCAGGACTGATTGCAGGCTACACCTTC	CASSPGLIAGYTF
.	.	16	TRBV5-6	TRBJ1-2	TGTGCCAGCAGCTTGGAGTCGGGAGGGGGTAACTATGGCTACACCTTC	CASSLESGGGNYGYTF
.	TRBD1	15	TRBV10-1	TRBJ1-2	TGCGCCAGCAGTGCGGAGACAGGGGAGATTGATGGCTACACCTTC	CASSAETGEIDGYTF
.	.	11	TRBV7-2	TRBJ1-1	TGTGCCAGCAGCTGGGAGAGGGAAGCTTTCTTT	CASSWEREAFF
once	TRBD1	13	TRBV5-6	TRBJ1-1	TGTGCCAGCACTAGAGGGGGCGGCACTGAAGCTTTCTTT	CASTRGGGTEAFF
.	TRBD1	18	TRBV28	TRBJ1-5	TGTGCCAGCAGTCAGGGACAGGGGGTAATCCCTCTTAATCAGCCCCAGCATTTT	CASSQGQGVIPLNQPQHF
.	TRBD1	16	TRBV4-1	TRBJ2-7	TGCGCCAGCAGCCAAGGACCGGGGACAGACTTGTACGAGCAGTACTTC	CASSQGPGTDLYEQYF
.	TRBD2	15	TRBV9	TRBJ2-4	TGTGCCAGCTCGACTAGCGGGGCGATCGAAAACATTCAGTACTTC	CASSTSGAIENIQYF
.	TRBD1	15	TRBV2	TRBJ2-7	TGTGCCAGGGGGCTGACAGGGGGCGCCTCCTACGAGCAGTACTTC	CARGLTGGASYEQYF
few	TRBD1	13	TRBV19	TRBJ2-7	TGTGCCAGTCGGGACAGCCTTACCTACGAGCAGTACTTC	CASRDSLTYEQYF
.	.	13	TRBV6-5	TRBJ2-5	TGTGCCAGCAGTTGGGGGCCCGGAGGAACCCAGTACTTC	CASSWGPGGTQYF
.	.	15	TRBV5-8	TRBJ1-5	TGTGCCAGCTCCCCCGGACAGAATAGCAATCAGCCCCAGCATTTT	CASSPGQNSNQPQHF
.	.	13	TRBV29-1	TRBJ1-3	TGCAGCGTTGCTCAGGGGACCGGAAACACCATATATTTT	CSVAQGTGNTIYF
.	TRBD1	21	TRBV6-6	TRBJ1-1	TGTGCCAGCAGCGAGTTCCCTTTAGGTAGGGGACAGGGGGCTTTGGACACTGAAGCTTTCTTT	CASSEFPLGRGQGALDTEAFF
few	.	14	TRBV7-9	TRBJ2-7	TGTGCCAGCAGCTCTGGGTCGGGAGAGTACGAGCAGTACTTC	CASSSGSGEYEQYF
.	TRBD2	16	TRBV19	TRBJ2-7	TGTGCCAGTAGTATGTTCGGGGCTAGCGGGGGATACGAGCAGTACTTC	CASSMFGASGGYEQYF
.	TRBD1	15	TRBV7-6	TRBJ1-6	TGTGCCAGCAGCTCAGGACAGGGTGGGAGTTCACCCCTCCACTTT	CASSSGQGGSSPLHF
.	TRBD1	15	TRBV2	TRBJ1-5	TGTGCCAGCAGTGAAGTCGGAGGGGGCGATCAGCCCCAGCATTTT	CASSEVGGGDQPQHF
.	TRBD2	15	TRBV24-1	TRBJ2-7	TGTGCCGCTAGGCCGACTAGCGGGGGGGGCCCCGAGCAGTACTTC	CAARPTSGGGPEQYF
.	TRBD1	17	TRBV15	TRBJ1-6	TGTGCCACCAGCGGGGACAGGGGGCGAGCACATAATTCACCCCTCCACTTT	CATSGDRGRAHNSPLHF
.	.	19	TRBV2	TRBJ1-3	TGTGCCAGCAGTGAAGCGCGACAGGATTCTCACCGCTCTGGAAACACCATATATTTT	CASSEARQDSHRSGNTIYF
.	TRBD1	17	TRBV11-2	TRBJ1-1	TGTGCCAGCAGCTTAGGCCTGAGGGACAGGCCGAACACTGAAGCTTTCTTT	CASSLGLRDRPNTEAFF
.	TRBD1	16	TRBV3-1/TRBV3-2	TRBJ1-1	TGTGCCAGCAGCCAAGATACCGGGACAGGGGAAACTGAAGCTTTCTTT	CASSQDTGTGETEAFF
.	TRBD1	12	TRBV6-1	TRBJ1-2	TGTGCCAGCAGTGATTACAGGGGGCCGAACACCTTC	CASSDYRGPNTF
.	TRBD1	17	TRBV18	TRBJ1-4	TGTGCCAGCTCACCAGGTCTCGCGGGACAGGGTGTTGAAAAACTGTTTTTT	CASSPGLAGQGVEKLFF
once	.	17	TRBV6-6	TRBJ2-7	TGTGCCAGCAGTCCTGATAAGTACCAATTGAGCTCCTACGAGCAGTACTTC	CASSPDKYQLSSYEQYF
.	.	15	TRBV25-1	TRBJ1-3	TGTGCCAGCAGTGAAGCAGGGTCCTCTGGAAACACCATATATTTT	CASSEAGSSGNTIYF
.	TRBD1	14	TRBV11-2	TRBJ1-5	TGTGCCAGCAGCTCCGGGACAGGAGGGCAGCCCCAGCATTTT	CASSSGTGGQPQHF
.	.	15	TRBV11-2	TRBJ2-1	TGTGCCAGCAGCTCCCTTTCCGGGACTTTGAATGAGCAGTTCTTC	CASSSLSGTLNEQFF
.	TRBD2	17	TRBV5-1	TRBJ2-3	TGCGCCAGCAGCTTTACTAGCGGGGGGGCAAATAAAGATACGCAGTATTTT	CASSFTSGGANKDTQYF
.	.	15	TRBV11-2	TRBJ2-7	TGTGCCAGCAGCTTAGGGTGGGAGCATGTCTACGAGCAGTACTTC	CASSLGWEHVYEQYF
.	TRBD2	12	TRBV20-1	TRBJ2-7	TGCAGTGCTAGTGTTCTGACTAGCGGGGAAGCTTTC	CSASVLTSGEAF